This T cell receptor (beta chain) was documented in a study of T cells in Graves' hyperthyroidism and ophthalmopathy. TCR beta CDR3 regions were amplified from RNA transcripts. An initial round of RT-PCR targeting the TCR CDR3 relied on the HTBI primer set. In TCRdb, the multiplex PCR reads were re-called with MiXCR into one record per CDR3 protein. The sample comprises about 560,000 distinct CDR3 sequences, about a sixth of which are singletons, and under 20% rests with the top ten. Study results and caveats: The model anticipated ophthalmopathy a median approximately 6.7 months pre-onset.

Uncontrolled infection, other autoimmune disease, pregnancy or lactation led to exclusion. The CDR3 has 17 amino acids. The trim removed 5 bases at V and 0 bases at J, leaving 10 bases unmatched. CDR1 and CDR2 (germline): SGHTA, FQGTGA. This clonotype was counted a few times. Its target is not known. This receptor was obtained from a young woman with Graves' hyperthyroidism. This chain connects TRBV7-3 to TRBJ1-1, with 9 bases identical to TRBD1. Sequencing used blood. CDR3 sequence (DNA): TGTGCCAGCAGCACTCGACAGGGGGGATCCATGAACACTGAAGCTTTCTTT. Protein product: CASSTRQGGSMNTEAFF. Looking up the rest from reference TRBV7-3 and TRBJ1-1 gives the full variable domain: GAGVSQTPSNKVTEKGKYVELRCDPISGHTALYWYRQSLGQGPEFLIYFQGTGAADDSGLPNDRFFAVRPEGSVSTLKIQRTERGDSAVYLCASSTRQGGSMNTEAFFGQGTRLTVV.